The entry that follows covers one T cell receptor (beta chain) sequence. This sample was taken from a study of cytomegalovirus exposure and HLA in healthy donors. CDR1 is SGHRS and CDR2 is YFSETQ in the germline V gene. The CDR3 is 14 amino acids. The V gene lost 0 bases and the J gene lost 0 bases, with 7 bases spanning the gap. Both 60 Vbeta primers and 13 Jbeta primers went into the PCR. Study processing details: In a later analysis, about 9.9 million of 75 million to 85 million unique beta chains occurred in at least two donors. Produced via immunoSEQ multiplex PCR; TCRdb's table is partial and in-frame only. The D gene and trimming were derived from the DNA, and the V and J assignments and clone size from that table. The sample yields more than 65,000 clones, 60% to 85% seen once.

This chain connects TRBV5-1 to TRBJ2-7; D uncertain. Input material: PBMCs. This receptor was taken from a man aged 18 to 29 in good health and CMV-seropositive. Here the CDR3 reads CASSLGVDSYEQYF. The CDR3 bases are TGCGCCAGCAGCTTGGGTGTAGACTCCTACGAGCAGTACTTC.